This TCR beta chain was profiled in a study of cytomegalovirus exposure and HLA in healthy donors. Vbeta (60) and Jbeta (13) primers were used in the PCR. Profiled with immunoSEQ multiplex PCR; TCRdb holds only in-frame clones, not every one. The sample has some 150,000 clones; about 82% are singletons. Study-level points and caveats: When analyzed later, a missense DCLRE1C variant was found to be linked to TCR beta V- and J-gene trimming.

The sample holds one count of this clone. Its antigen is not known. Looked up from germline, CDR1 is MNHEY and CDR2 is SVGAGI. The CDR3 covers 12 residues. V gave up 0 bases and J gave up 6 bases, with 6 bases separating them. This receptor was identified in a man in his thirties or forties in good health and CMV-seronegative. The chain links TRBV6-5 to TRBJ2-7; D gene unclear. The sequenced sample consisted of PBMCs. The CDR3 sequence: CASSYSTGEQYF. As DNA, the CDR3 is TGTGCCAGCAGTTACTCTACGGGCGAGCAGTACTTC.